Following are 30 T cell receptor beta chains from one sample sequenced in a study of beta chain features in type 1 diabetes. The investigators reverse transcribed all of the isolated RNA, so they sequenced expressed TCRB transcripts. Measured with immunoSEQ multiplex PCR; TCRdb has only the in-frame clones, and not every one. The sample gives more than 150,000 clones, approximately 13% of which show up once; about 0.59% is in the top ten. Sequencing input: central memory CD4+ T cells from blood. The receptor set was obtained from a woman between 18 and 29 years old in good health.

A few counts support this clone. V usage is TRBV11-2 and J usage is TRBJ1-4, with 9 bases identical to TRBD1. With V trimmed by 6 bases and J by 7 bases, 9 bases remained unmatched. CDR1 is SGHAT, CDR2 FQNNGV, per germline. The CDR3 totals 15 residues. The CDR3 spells CASSRTLTGGEKLFF. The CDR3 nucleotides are TGTGCCAGCAGTCGGACTCTGACAGGGGGTGAAAAACTGTTTTTT.

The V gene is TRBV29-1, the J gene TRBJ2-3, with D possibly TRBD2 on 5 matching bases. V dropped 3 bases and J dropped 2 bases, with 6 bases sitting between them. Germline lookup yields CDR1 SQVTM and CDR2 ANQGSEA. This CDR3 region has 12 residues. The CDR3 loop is CSVEDFTDTQYF. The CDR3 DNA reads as TGCAGCGTTGAGGACTTCACAGATACGCAGTATTTT.

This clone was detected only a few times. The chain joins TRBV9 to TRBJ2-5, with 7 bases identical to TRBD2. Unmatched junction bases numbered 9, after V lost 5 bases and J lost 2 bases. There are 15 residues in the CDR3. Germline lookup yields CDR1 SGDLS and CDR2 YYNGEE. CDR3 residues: CASSGGGSGQETQYF. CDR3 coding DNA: TGTGCCAGCAGTGGGGGAGGGAGTGGGCAAGAGACCCAGTACTTC. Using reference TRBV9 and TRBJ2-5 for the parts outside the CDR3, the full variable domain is DSGVTQTPKHLITATGQRVTLRCSPRSGDLSVYWYQQSLDQGLQFLIQYYNGEERAKGNILERFSAQQFPDLHSELNLSSLELGDSALYFCASSGGGSGQETQYFGPGTRLLVL.

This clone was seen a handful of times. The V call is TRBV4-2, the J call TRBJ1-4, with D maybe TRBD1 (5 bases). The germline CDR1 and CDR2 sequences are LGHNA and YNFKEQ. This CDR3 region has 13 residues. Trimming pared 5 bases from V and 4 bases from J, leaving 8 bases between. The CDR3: CASSWDFNEKLFF. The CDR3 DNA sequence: TGTGCCAGCAGCTGGGACTTTAATGAAAAACTGTTTTTT.

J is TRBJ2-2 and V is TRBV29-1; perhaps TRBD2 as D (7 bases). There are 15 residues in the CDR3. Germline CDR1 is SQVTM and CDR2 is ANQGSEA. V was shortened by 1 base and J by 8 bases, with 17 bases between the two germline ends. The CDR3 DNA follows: TGCAGCGTTGAAGCACGGGGGCGGGGGAGAGGGGAGCTGTTTTTT. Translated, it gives CSVEARGRGRGELFF.

CDR3 sequence: CASSRTSPNEQYF. The CDR3 DNA reads as TGTGCCAGCAGCCGGACTAGCCCCAACGAGCAGTACTTC. The chain has TRBV13 and TRBJ2-7; 8 bases map to TRBD2. Germline V gene data show CDR1 as PRHDT and CDR2 as FYEKMQ (reference sequence). This CDR3 contains 13 residues. The V gene end was trimmed by 5 bases and the J gene end by 5 bases; junction bases not matched to a gene: 5.

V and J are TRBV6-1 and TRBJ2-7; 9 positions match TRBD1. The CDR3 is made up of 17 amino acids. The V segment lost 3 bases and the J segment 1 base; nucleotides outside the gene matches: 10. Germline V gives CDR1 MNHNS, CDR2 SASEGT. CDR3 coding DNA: TGTGCCAGCAGTGACGCCGGGACAGGGATCTTATCCTACGAGCAGTACTTC. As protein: CASSDAGTGILSYEQYF.

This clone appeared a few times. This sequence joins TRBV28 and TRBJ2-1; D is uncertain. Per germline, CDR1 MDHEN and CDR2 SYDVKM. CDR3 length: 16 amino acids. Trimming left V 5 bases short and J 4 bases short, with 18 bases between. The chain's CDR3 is CASSHNPGRKYNEQFF. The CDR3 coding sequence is TGTGCCAGCAGTCACAACCCAGGCAGGAAATACAATGAGCAGTTCTTC.

CDR3 residues: CASSQVAQESYEQYF. As DNA, the CDR3 is TGTGCCAGCAGCCAAGTCGCCCAGGAATCCTACGAGCAGTACTTC. The rearrangement links TRBV4-2 to TRBJ2-7; D remains ambiguous. CDR1 and CDR2 from the germline V gene are LGHNA and YNFKEQ. V shed 1 base and J shed 1 base, with 11 bases lying between them. The CDR3 totals 15 residues.

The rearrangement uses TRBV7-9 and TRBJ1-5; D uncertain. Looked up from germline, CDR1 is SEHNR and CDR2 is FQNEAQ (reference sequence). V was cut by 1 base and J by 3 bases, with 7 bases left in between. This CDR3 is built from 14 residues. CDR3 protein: CASSLEQSNQPQHF. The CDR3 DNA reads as TGTGCCAGCAGCTTAGAACAGTCCAATCAGCCCCAGCATTTT.

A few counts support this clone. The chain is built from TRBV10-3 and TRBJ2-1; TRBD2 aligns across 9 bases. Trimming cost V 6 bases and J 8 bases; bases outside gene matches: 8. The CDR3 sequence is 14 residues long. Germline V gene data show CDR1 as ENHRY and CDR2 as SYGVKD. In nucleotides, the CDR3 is TGTGCCATCAGCTTAGCGGGAGCCGGATATGAGCAGTTCTTC. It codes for CAISLAGAGYEQFF.

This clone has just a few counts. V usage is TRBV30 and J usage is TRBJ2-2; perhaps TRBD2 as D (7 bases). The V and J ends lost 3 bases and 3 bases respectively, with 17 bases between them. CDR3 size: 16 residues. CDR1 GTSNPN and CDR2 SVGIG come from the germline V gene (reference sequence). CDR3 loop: CAWRVPGGAYTGELFF. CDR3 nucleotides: TGTGCCTGGAGGGTCCCGGGGGGCGCGTACACCGGGGAGCTGTTTTTT. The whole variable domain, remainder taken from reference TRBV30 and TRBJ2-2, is SQTIHQWPATLVQPVGSPLSLECTVEGTSNPNLYWYRQAAGRGLQLLFYSVGIGQISSEVPQNLSASRPQDRQFILSSKKLLLSDSGFYLCAWRVPGGAYTGELFFGEGSRLTVL.

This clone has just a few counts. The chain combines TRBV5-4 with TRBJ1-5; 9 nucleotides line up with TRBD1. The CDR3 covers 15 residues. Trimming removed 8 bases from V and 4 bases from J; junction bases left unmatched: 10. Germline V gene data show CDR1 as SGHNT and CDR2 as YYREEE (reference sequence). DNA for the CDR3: TGTGCCAGAAGGACCCGGGGACAGGGTAATCAGCCCCAGCATTTT. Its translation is CARRTRGQGNQPQHF. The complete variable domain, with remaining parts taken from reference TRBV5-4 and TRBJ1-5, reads ETGVTQSPTHLIKTRGQQVTLRCSSQSGHNTVSWYQQALGQGPQFIFQYYREEENGRGNFPPRFSGLQFPNYSSELNVNALELDDSALYLCARRTRGQGNQPQHFGDGTRLSIL.

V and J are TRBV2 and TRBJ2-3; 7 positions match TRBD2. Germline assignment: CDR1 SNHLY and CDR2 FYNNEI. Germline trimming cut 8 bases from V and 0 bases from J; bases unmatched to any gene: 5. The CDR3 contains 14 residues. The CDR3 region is CASALAVSTDTQYF. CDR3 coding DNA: TGTGCCAGCGCGCTAGCGGTTAGCACAGATACGCAGTATTTT.

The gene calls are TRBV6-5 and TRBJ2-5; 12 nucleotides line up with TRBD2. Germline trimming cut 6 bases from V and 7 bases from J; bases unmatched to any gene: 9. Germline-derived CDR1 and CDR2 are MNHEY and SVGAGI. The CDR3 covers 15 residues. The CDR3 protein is CASSPILAGGGTQYF. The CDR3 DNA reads TGTGCCAGCAGCCCCATCCTAGCGGGAGGGGGGACCCAGTACTTC.

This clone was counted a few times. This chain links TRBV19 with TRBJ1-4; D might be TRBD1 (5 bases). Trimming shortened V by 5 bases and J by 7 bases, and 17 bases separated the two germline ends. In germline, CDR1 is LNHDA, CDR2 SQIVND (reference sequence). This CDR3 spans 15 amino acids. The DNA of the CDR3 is TGTGCCAGTAGTCCCCAGGGAGGCGGTAGTGAAAAACTGTTTTTT. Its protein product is CASSPQGGGSEKLFF.

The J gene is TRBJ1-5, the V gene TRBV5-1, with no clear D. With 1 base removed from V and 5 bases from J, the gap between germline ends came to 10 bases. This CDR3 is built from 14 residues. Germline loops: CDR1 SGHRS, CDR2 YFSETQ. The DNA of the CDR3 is TGCGCCAGCAGCTTGTTTGGGAGTGATCAGCCCCAGCATTTT. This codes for CASSLFGSDQPQHF.

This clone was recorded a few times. The CDR3 here is CASSRDPRGSEQFF. The CDR3 DNA is TGTGCCAGCTCCCGTGACCCCCGGGGAAGTGAGCAGTTCTTC. J is TRBJ2-1 and V is TRBV18; D may be TRBD2 (5 bases). Germline lookup yields CDR1 KGHSH and CDR2 LQKENI. Trimming stripped 6 bases from V and 9 bases from J, with 18 bases between. The CDR3 totals 14 residues.

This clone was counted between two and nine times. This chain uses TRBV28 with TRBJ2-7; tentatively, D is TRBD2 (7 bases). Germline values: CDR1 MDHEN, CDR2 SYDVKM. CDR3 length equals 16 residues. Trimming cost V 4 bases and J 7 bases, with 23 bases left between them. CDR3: CASSSLGGRLVGEQYF. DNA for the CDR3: TGTGCCAGCAGTTCCCTCGGGGGGCGCCTCGTCGGGGAGCAGTACTTC. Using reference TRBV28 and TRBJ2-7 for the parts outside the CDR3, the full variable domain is DVKVTQSSRYLVKRTGEKVFLECVQDMDHENMFWYRQDPGLGLRLIYFSYDVKMKEKGDIPEGYSVSREKKERFSLILESASTNQTSMYLCASSSLGGRLVGEQYFGPGTRLTVT.

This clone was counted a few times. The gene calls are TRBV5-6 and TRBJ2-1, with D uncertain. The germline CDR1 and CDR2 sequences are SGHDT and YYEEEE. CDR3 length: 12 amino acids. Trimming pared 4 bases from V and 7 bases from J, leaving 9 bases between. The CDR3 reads CASSRKENEQFF. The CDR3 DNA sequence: TGTGCCAGCAGCCGAAAGGAGAATGAGCAGTTCTTC.

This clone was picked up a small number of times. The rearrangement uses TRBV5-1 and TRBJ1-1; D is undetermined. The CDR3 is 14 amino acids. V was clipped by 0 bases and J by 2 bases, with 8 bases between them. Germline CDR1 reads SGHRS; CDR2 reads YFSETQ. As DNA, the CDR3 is TGCGCCAGCAGCTTGGCCAACAGAAACACTGAAGCTTTCTTT. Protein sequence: CASSLANRNTEAFF.

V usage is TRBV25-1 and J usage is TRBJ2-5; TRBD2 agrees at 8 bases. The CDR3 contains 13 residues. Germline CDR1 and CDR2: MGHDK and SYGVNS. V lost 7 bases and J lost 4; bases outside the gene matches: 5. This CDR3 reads CASTTSGVETQYF. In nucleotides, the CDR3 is TGTGCCAGCACCACTAGCGGAGTAGAGACCCAGTACTTC.

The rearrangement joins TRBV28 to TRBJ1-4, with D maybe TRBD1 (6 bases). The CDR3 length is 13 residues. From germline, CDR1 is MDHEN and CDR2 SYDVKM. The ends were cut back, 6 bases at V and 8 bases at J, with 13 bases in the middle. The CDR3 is CASSLTGKEKLFF. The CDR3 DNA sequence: TGTGCCAGCAGCCTAACAGGGAAGGAAAAACTGTTTTTT. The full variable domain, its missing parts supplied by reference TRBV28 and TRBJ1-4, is DVKVTQSSRYLVKRTGEKVFLECVQDMDHENMFWYRQDPGLGLRLIYFSYDVKMKEKGDIPEGYSVSREKKERFSLILESASTNQTSMYLCASSLTGKEKLFFGSGTQLSVL.

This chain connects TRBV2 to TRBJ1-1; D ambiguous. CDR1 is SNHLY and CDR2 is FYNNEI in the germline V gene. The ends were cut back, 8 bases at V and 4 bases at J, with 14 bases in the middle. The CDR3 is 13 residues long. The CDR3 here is CASLPGAGTEAFF. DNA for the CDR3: TGTGCCAGCCTCCCGGGAGCGGGCACTGAAGCTTTCTTT.

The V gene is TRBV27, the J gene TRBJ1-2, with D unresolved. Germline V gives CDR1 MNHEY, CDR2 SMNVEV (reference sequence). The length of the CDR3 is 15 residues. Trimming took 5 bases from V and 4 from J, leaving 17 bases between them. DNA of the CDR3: TGTGCCAGCAGTCCCCAAATCCAGGTTTTCTATGGCTACACCTTC. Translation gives CASSPQIQVFYGYTF.

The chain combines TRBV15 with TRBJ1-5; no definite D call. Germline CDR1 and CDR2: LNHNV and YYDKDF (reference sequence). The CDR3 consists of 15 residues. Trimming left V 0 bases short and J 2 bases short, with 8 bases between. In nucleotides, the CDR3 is TGTGCCACCAGCAGAGATTACAACGGCAATCAGCCCCAGCATTTT. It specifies CATSRDYNGNQPQHF.

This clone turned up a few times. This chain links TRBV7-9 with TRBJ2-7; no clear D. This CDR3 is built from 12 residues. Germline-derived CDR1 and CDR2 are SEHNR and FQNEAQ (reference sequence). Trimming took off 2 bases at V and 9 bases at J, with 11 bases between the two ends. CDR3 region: CASSLHSIGQYF. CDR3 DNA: TGTGCCAGCAGCTTACACTCTATTGGGCAGTACTTC.

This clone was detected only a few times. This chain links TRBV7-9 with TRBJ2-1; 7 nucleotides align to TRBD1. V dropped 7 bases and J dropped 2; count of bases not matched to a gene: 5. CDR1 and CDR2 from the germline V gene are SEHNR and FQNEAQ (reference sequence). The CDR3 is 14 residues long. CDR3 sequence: CASTSGTAYNEQFF. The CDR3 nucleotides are TGTGCCAGCACATCCGGGACAGCCTACAATGAGCAGTTCTTC. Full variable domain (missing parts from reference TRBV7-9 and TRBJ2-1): DTGVSQNPRHKITKRGQNVTFRCDPISEHNRLYWYRQTLGQGPEFLTYFQNEAQLEKSRLLSDRFSAERPKGSFSTLEIQRTEQGDSAMYLCASTSGTAYNEQFFGPGTRLTVL.

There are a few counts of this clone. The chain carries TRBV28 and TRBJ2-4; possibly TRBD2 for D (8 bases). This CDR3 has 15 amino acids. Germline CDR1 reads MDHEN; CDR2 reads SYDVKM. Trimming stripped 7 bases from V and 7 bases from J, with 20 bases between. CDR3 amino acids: CASTPGGAGANIQYF. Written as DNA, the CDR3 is TGTGCCAGCACCCCAGGGGGAGCGGGAGCTAACATTCAGTACTTC.

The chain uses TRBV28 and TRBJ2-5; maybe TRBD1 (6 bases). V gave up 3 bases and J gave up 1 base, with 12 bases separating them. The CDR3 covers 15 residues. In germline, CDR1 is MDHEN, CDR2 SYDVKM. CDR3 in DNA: TGTGCCAGCAGTTTCGTTGGGGACATCCAAGAGACCCAGTACTTC. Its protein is CASSFVGDIQETQYF.